This entry lists 8 T cell receptor beta chains sequenced from one sample in a study of blood T cell repertoires in COVID-19. Clones were read by immunoSEQ multiplex PCR, and TCRdb kept only the in-frame ones, dropping some. Among tens of thousands of clones listed, over 60% were seen once. Material: peripheral blood. Receptors originate from a woman between 65 and 79 years old with COVID-19, enrolled during active disease.

The chain uses TRBV9 and TRBJ2-2, with D tentatively TRBD1 (5 bases). Germline CDR1 is SGDLS and CDR2 is YYNGEE. This CDR3 comprises 13 residues. V dropped 4 bases and J dropped 7 bases, with 11 bases sitting between them. The chain's CDR3 is CASSMDTDGELFF. DNA for the CDR3: TGTGCCAGCAGCATGGACACCGACGGGGAGCTGTTTTTT.

This clone has a handful of counts. The V gene is TRBV4-3, the J gene TRBJ2-5, with D possibly matching TRBD2 (5 bases). The germline V and J ends were trimmed by 0 bases and 7 bases, with 12 bases remaining between them. CDR3 size: 14 residues. The V gene's germline CDR1 is LGHNA and CDR2 YSLEER. Here the CDR3 DNA reads TGCGCCAGCAGCCAAGATCGGTCCCGGGGGACCCAGTACTTC. It yields the protein CASSQDRSRGTQYF.

The V call is TRBV2, the J call TRBJ1-2; a weak D match, TRBD1 (5 bases). This CDR3 region has 12 residues. With 5 bases removed from V and 4 bases from J, the gap between germline ends came to 8 bases. The germline CDR1 and CDR2 sequences are SNHLY and FYNNEI. The CDR3 DNA reads as TGTGCCAGCAGTCTCGACAGCTATGGCTACACCTTC. Protein sequence: CASSLDSYGYTF. The whole variable domain, filled in from reference TRBV2 and TRBJ1-2, reads EPEVTQTPSHQVTQMGQEVILRCVPISNHLYFYWYRQILGQKVEFLVSFYNNEISEKSEIFDDQFSVERPDGSNFTLKIRSTKLEDSAMYFCASSLDSYGYTFGSGTRLTVV.

The J gene is TRBJ1-2, the V gene TRBV19; D call uncertain. This CDR3 comprises 15 residues. The V gene lost 7 bases and the J gene lost 4 bases, with 19 bases spanning the gap. Germline assignment: CDR1 LNHDA and CDR2 SQIVND (reference sequence). CDR3 protein: CASTRGEVGIYGYTF. The CDR3 nucleotides read TGTGCCAGTACCCGGGGTGAAGTTGGGATCTATGGCTACACCTTC.

The table lists this clone with a few counts. The chain recombines TRBV6-5 with TRBJ1-1; 8 bases are a match to TRBD1. The V gene's germline CDR1 is MNHEY and CDR2 SVGAGI. CDR3 length: 14 residues. V shed 5 bases and J 5 bases; nucleotides not matched to a gene: 7. The CDR3 region is CASSPRTGWTEAFF. CDR3 coding DNA: TGTGCCAGCAGTCCCCGGACAGGGTGGACTGAAGCTTTCTTT.

CDR3 region: CASSLGRQAYEQYF. The CDR3 DNA is TGTGCCAGCAGCTTAGGCCGGCAGGCCTACGAGCAGTACTTC. The chain links TRBV13 to TRBJ2-7, with D uncertain. Germline V lookup: CDR1 PRHDT, CDR2 FYEKMQ (reference sequence). V gave up 0 bases and J gave up 2 bases, with 8 bases separating them. This CDR3 contains 14 residues. Variable domain in full (rest from reference TRBV13 and TRBJ2-7): AAGVIQSPRHLIKEKRETATLKCYPIPRHDTVYWYQQGPGQDPQFLISFYEKMQSDKGSIPDRFSAQQFSDYHSELNMSSLELGDSALYFCASSLGRQAYEQYFGPGTRLTVT.

The chain carries TRBV6-5 and TRBJ1-1, with a possible D match to TRBD1 (5 bases). CDR1 and CDR2 (germline): MNHEY, SVGAGI. Trimming left V 6 bases short and J 5 bases short, with 16 bases between. This CDR3 comprises 14 residues. The CDR3: CASSPQGAGTEAFF. The CDR3 DNA is TGTGCCAGCAGCCCCCAAGGGGCGGGGACTGAAGCTTTCTTT.

V gene TRBV15 combines with J gene TRBJ2-5; TRBD1 matches at 11 bases. With 4 bases clipped from V and 3 bases from J, the junction kept 4 bases outside the gene matches. CDR3 length equals 15 residues. Germline V lookup: CDR1 LNHNV, CDR2 YYDKDF (reference sequence). The CDR3 coding sequence is TGTGCCACCAGCACCGGGACAGGGGGTGAAGAGACCCAGTACTTC. Residues: CATSTGTGGEETQYF.